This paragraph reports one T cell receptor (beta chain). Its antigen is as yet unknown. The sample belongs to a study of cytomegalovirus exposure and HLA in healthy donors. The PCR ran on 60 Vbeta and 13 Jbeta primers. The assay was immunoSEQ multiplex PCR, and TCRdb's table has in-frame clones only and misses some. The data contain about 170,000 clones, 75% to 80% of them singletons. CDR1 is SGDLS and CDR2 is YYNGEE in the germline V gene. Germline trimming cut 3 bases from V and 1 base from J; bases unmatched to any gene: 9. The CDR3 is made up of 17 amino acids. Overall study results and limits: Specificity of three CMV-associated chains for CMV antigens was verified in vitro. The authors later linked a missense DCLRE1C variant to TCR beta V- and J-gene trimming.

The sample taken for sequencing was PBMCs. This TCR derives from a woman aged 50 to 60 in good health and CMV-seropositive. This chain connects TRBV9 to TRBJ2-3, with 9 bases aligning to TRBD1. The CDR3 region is CASSAPMRDRGTDTQYF. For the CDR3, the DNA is TGTGCCAGCAGCGCCCCAATGAGGGACAGGGGCACAGATACGCAGTATTTT.